The 20 T cell receptor beta chains below were found in one sample sequenced in a study of T cells expressing NK-cell markers (dated by TCRdb to about 2020). Libraries were made using 5' RACE. The sample was run on an Illumina HiSeq 2000. TCRdb reprocessed the reads and provides one entry for every CDR3 protein sequence; no DNA is given. This sample's table contains about 150,000 distinct CDR3 sequences. Around 35% of the sample comes from the top ten. The material sequenced was blood T cells: a sorted CD56 or NKG2C T cell subset, CD4+ or CD8+ T cells, or bulk PBMC T cells (not recorded which). Every receptor here comes from a woman aged 50 to 65 in good health. Donor details come from another sample of the same person, matched by shared clones.

The chain uses TRBV29-1 and TRBJ1-2. The CDR3 runs 11 residues. CDR1 and CDR2 (germline): SQVTM, ANQGSEA. The CDR3 reads CSVAASDGYTF.

The V and J genes are TRBV7-9 and TRBJ1-4. There are 15 residues in the CDR3. Germline loops: CDR1 SEHNR, CDR2 FQNEAQ (reference sequence). CDR3 sequence reads: CASSLIPAEGEKLFF.

The J gene is TRBJ2-1, the V gene TRBV7-9. The CDR3 sequence is 15 residues long. Germline V lookup: CDR1 SEHNR, CDR2 FQNEAQ (reference sequence). The CDR3 sequence is CASSRIMELYNEQFF. Variable domain in full (rest from reference TRBV7-9 and TRBJ2-1): DTGVSQNPRHKITKRGQNVTFRCDPISEHNRLYWYRQTLGQGPEFLTYFQNEAQLEKSRLLSDRFSAERPKGSFSTLEIQRTEQGDSAMYLCASSRIMELYNEQFFGPGTRLTVL.

This chain connects TRBV3-1 to TRBJ1-2; TCRdb indicates TRBD1, and absent DNA this call remains unverified. CDR3 length: 14 amino acids. CDR1 is LGHDT, CDR2 YNNKEL, per germline (reference sequence). CDR3 loop: CASSQVGTEYGYTF.

V gene TRBV12-3 or TRBV12-4 combines with J gene TRBJ2-7; TCRdb's D gene call, TRBD2, goes unchecked for lack of DNA. The CDR3 is 15 residues long. CDR3 loop: CASRRSSGVGYEQYF.

The chain combines TRBV12-3 or TRBV12-4 with TRBJ2-5; TCRdb indicates TRBD2, and absent DNA this call remains unverified. The CDR3 sequence is 18 residues long. CDR3: CASSFYTGLAGGRETQYF.

The rearrangement links TRBV27 to TRBJ2-1; TCRdb's D call of TRBD2 is untestable without DNA. Germline lookup yields CDR1 MNHEY and CDR2 SMNVEV (reference sequence). The length of the CDR3 is 14 residues. The CDR3 region is CASSDRALWNEQFF.

The V and J genes are TRBV5-1 and TRBJ2-1; TCRdb's D gene call, TRBD1, goes unchecked for lack of DNA. This CDR3 region has 17 residues. Germline V gene lookup returns CDR1 SGHRS and CDR2 YFSETQ. CDR3 protein: CASSPRGPGVDSNEQFF.

The chain combines TRBV28 with TRBJ2-7; TCRdb's D call of TRBD1 is untestable without DNA. The CDR3 is 14 residues long. CDR1 is MDHEN, CDR2 SYDVKM, per germline. CDR3 sequence: CASTGTRVSYEQYF.

The chain recombines TRBV10-3 with TRBJ2-5; TCRdb indicates TRBD2, and absent DNA this call remains unverified. Germline CDR1 ENHRY, CDR2 SYGVKD. This CDR3 comprises 18 residues. CDR3 in amino acids: CAISELDATSNRGETQYF.

The CDR3 spells CASSQDRITDTQYF. V gene TRBV3-1 combines with J gene TRBJ2-3. Per germline, CDR1 LGHDT and CDR2 YNNKEL (reference sequence). The CDR3 totals 14 residues.

CDR3: CASSKTGNEQFF. V and J are TRBV27 and TRBJ2-1; the D call of TRBD1 rests on TCRdb alone, since no DNA is present to check it. Germline CDR1 and CDR2: MNHEY and SMNVEV (reference sequence). The CDR3 extends over 12 amino acids.

The rearrangement uses TRBV10-3 and TRBJ2-7; as DNA is missing, the TRBD1 call by TCRdb cannot be tested. The CDR3 length is 15 residues. Germline CDR1 and CDR2: ENHRY and SYGVKD. The CDR3 reads CAISPRDRETYEQYF.

The chain has TRBV6-2 or TRBV6-3 and TRBJ2-7; lacking DNA, the TRBD2 call made by TCRdb goes unchecked. Germline V CDR1 and CDR2: MNHEY, SVGEGT. The CDR3 spans 16 residues. The CDR3 protein is CASSYPSLAGADEQYF.

This chain connects TRBV10-1 to TRBJ2-1; TCRdb names TRBD2, which stays unverified in the absence of DNA. Germline lookup yields CDR1 WNHNN and CDR2 SYGVQD (reference sequence). The CDR3 consists of 19 residues. CDR3 loop: CASTRLAGGPNSSYNEQFF.

The gene calls are TRBV7-9 and TRBJ2-5; no DNA is available, so the TRBD1 call from TCRdb remains unchecked. This CDR3 has 15 amino acids. The germline gives CDR1 SEHNR, CDR2 FQNEAQ (reference sequence). CDR3 loop: CASTPGVLGGETQYF. Together with reference TRBV7-9 and TRBJ2-5, the CDR3 gives the full variable domain: DTGVSQNPRHKITKRGQNVTFRCDPISEHNRLYWYRQTLGQGPEFLTYFQNEAQLEKSRLLSDRFSAERPKGSFSTLEIQRTEQGDSAMYLCASTPGVLGGETQYFGPGTRLLVL.

This chain links TRBV7-2 with TRBJ2-1; checking the TCRdb D call of TRBD1 is not possible without DNA. The CDR3 is made up of 14 amino acids. The V gene's germline CDR1 is SGHTA and CDR2 FQGNSA. The CDR3 sequence: CASNMGQGWNEQFF.

V is TRBV29-1 and J is TRBJ2-7. CDR1 is SQVTM, CDR2 ANQGSEA, per germline. The CDR3 covers 12 residues. The CDR3 is CSVEFSAYEQYF.

The rearrangement uses TRBV12-3 or TRBV12-4 and TRBJ1-1. This CDR3 is 14 amino acids long. CDR3 residues: CASSSRTDNTEAFF.

J is TRBJ2-3 and V is TRBV12-3 or TRBV12-4; no DNA is available, so the TRBD2 call from TCRdb remains unchecked. The CDR3 contains 15 residues. The CDR3 region is CASSLESGREDTQYF.